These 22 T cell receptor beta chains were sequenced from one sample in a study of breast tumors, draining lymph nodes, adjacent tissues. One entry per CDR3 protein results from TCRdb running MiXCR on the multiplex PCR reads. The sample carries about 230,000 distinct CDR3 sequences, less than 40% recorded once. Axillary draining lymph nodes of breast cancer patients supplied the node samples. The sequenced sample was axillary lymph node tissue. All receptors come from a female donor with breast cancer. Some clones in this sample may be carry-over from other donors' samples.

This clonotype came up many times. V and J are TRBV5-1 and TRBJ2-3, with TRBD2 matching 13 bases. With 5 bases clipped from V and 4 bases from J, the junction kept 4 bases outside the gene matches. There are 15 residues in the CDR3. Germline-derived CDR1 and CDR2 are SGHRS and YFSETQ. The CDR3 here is CASRAGLAGPDTQYF. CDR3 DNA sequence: TGCGCCAGCAGGGCGGGACTAGCGGGACCAGATACGCAGTATTTT.

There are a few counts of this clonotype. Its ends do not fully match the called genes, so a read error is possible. CDR3 bases: TGTGCCAGCACCCAACATACGCGTAGCGGGAGAGTTGGAGATACGCGGTATTTT. This translates into CASTQHTRSGRVGDTRYF. The rearrangement joins TRBV6-2 or TRBV6-3 to TRBJ2-3; TRBD2 aligns across 9 bases. This CDR3 has 18 amino acids. Germline lookup yields CDR1 MNHEY and CDR2 SVGEGT.

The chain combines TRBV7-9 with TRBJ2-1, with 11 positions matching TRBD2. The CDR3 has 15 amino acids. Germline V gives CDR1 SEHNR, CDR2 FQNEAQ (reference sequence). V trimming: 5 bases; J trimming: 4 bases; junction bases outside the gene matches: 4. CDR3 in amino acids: CASSVGLAAYNEQFF. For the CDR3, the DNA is TGTGCCAGCAGCGTGGGACTAGCGGCTTACAATGAGCAGTTCTTC.

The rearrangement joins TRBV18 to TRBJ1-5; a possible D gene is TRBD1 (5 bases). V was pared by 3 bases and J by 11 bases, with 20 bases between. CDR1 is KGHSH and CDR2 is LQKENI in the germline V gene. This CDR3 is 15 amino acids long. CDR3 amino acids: CASSPGSGRGETQHF. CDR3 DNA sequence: TGTGCCAGCTCACCGGGATCGGGGCGAGGTGAGACCCAGCATTTT. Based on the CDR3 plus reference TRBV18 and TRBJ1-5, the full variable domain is NAGVMQNPRHLVRRRGQEARLRCSPMKGHSHVYWYRQLPEEGLKFMVYLQKENIIDESGMPKERFSAEFPKEGPSILRIQQVVRGDSAAYFCASSPGSGRGETQHFGDGTRLSIL.

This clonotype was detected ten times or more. CDR3 sequence reads: CASSLGSWAANTGELFF. The CDR3 DNA reads TGTGCCAGCAGCCTCGGTTCGTGGGCTGCGAACACCGGGGAGCTGTTTTTT. The V gene is TRBV11-1, the J gene TRBJ2-2; unclear D gene. CDR1 and CDR2 from the germline V gene are SGHAT and FQDESV (reference sequence). The V end was cut by 5 bases, the J end by 0 bases, with 16 bases between. CDR3 length equals 17 residues.

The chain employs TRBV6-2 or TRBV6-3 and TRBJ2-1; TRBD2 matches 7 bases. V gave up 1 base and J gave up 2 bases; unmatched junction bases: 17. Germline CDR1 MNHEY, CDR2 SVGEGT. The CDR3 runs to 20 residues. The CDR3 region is CASSYYRDYPQIAPYNEQFF. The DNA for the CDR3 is TGTGCCAGCAGTTACTACCGGGACTACCCCCAGATCGCTCCCTACAATGAGCAGTTCTTC.

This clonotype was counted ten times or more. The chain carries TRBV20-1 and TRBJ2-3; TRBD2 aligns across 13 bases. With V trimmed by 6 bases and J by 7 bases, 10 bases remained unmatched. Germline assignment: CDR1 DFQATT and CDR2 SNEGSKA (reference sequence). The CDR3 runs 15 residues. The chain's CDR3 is CSAGTSGRGSNTQYF. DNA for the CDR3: TGCAGTGCGGGTACTAGCGGGAGGGGTTCGAATACGCAGTATTTT.

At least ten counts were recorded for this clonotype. The CDR3 DNA sequence: TGTGCCAGCAGTCCCGGACTAGCGGGATATGGAGAGACCCAGTACTTC. Residues: CASSPGLAGYGETQYF. The chain links TRBV25-1 to TRBJ2-5; 12 nucleotides line up with TRBD2. J was trimmed by 4 bases and V by 5 bases; bases with no gene match: 8. This CDR3 comprises 16 residues. Germline V CDR1 and CDR2: MGHDK, SYGVNS.

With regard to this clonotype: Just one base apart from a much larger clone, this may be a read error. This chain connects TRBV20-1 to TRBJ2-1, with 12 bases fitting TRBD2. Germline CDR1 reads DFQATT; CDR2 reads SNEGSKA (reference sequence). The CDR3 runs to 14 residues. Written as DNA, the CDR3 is TGCAGTGGGGAGGCTAGCGGGAGGGCCATTGAGCGGTTCTTC. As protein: CSGEASGRAIERFF.

The CDR3 spells CASSQAPGEVTGELFF. DNA of the CDR3: TGCGCCAGCAGCCAAGCCCCGGGCGAGGTCACCGGGGAGCTGTTTTTT. The V gene is TRBV4-1, the J gene TRBJ2-2; D unresolved. The CDR3 spans 16 residues. The V and J ends lost 1 base and 4 bases respectively, with 13 bases between them. Germline values: CDR1 MGHRA, CDR2 YSYEKL.

CDR3: CAISESVGSTEAFF. The DNA for the CDR3 is TGTGCCATCAGTGAGTCGGTGGGGAGCACTGAAGCTTTCTTT. This chain uses TRBV10-3 with TRBJ1-1; D is undetermined. This CDR3 is 14 amino acids long. V lost 0 bases to trimming and J lost 4 bases, with 9 bases between them. CDR1 and CDR2 (germline): ENHRY, SYGVKD.

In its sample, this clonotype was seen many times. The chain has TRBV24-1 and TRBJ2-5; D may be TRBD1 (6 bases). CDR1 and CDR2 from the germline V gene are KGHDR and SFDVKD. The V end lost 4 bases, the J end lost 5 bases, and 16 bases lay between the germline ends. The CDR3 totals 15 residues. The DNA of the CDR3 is TGTGCCACCAGTGACCCTAGACAGGCAGGGGAGACCCAGTACTTC. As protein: CATSDPRQAGETQYF.

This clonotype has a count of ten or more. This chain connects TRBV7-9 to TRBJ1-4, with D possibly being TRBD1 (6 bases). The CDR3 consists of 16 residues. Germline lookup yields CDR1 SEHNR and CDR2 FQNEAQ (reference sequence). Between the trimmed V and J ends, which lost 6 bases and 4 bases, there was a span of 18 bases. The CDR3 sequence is CASSFPPGDNNEKLFF. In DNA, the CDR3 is TGTGCCAGCAGTTTCCCGCCGGGGGACAATAATGAAAAACTGTTTTTT.

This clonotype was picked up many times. CDR3 nucleotide sequence: TGTGCCAGCAGCCCTACGGGGAGTGCCACTGAAGCTTTCTTT. Protein sequence: CASSPTGSATEAFF. The V and J genes are TRBV7-9 and TRBJ1-1; D remains unclear. Germline loops: CDR1 SEHNR, CDR2 FQNEAQ (reference sequence). V was cut by 5 bases and J by 4 bases, with 14 bases left in between. The CDR3 is made up of 14 amino acids.

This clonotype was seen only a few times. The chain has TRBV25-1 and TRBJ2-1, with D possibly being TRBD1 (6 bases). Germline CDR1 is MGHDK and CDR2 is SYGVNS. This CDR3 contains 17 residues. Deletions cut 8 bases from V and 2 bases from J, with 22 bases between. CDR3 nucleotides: TGTGCCAGCTCACCAGGACTTCGACAGGTAACCTACAATGAGCAGTTCTTC. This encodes CASSPGLRQVTYNEQFF. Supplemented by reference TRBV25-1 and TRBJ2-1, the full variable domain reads EADIYQTPRYLVIGTGKKITLECSQTMGHDKMYWYQQDPGMELHLIHYSYGVNSTEKGDLSSESTVSRIRTEHFPLTLESARPSHTSQYLCASSPGLRQVTYNEQFFGPGTRLTVL.

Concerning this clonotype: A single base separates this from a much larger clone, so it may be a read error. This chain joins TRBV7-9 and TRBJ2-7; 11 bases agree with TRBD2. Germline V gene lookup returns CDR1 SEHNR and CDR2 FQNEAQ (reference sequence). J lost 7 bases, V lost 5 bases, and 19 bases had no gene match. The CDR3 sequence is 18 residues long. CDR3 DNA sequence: TGTGCCAGCAGCCCCTATTGGAGCCAGATAGCGGGAGGGCGTGAGCAGTACTTC. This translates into CASSPYWSQIAGGREQYF.

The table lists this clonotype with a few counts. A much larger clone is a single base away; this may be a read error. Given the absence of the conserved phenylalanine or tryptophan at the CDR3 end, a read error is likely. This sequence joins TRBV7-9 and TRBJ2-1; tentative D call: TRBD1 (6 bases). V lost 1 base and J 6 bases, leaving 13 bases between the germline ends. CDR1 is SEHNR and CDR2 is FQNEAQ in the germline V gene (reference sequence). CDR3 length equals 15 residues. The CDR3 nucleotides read TGTGCCAGCAGCTTAGGGTCAGGGGCAAGCAATGAGCAGTTCTCC. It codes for CASSLGSGASNEQFS.

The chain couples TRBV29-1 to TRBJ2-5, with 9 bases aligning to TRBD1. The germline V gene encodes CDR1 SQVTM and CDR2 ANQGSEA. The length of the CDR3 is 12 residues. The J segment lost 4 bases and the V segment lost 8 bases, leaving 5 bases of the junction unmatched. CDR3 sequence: CSLGDRAETQYF. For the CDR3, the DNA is TGCAGCTTGGGGGACAGGGCAGAGACCCAGTACTTC.

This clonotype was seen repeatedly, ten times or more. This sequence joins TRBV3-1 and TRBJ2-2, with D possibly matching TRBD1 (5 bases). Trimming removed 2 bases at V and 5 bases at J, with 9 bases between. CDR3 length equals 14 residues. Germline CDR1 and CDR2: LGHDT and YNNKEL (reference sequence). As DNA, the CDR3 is TGTGCCAGCAGCCAACAGGGTTCGACCGGGGAGCTGTTTTTT. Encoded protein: CASSQQGSTGELFF.

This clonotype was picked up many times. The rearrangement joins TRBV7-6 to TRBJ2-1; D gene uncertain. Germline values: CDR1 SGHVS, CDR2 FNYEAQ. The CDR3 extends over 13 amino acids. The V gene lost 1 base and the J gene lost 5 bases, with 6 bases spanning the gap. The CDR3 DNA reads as TGTGCCAGCAGCTTAGGGAGACACAATGAGCAGTTCTTC. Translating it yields CASSLGRHNEQFF.

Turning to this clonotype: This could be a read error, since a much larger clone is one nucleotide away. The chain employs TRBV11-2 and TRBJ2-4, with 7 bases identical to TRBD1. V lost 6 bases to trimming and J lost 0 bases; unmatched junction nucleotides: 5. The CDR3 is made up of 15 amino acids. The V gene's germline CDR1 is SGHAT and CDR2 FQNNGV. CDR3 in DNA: TGTGCCAGCAGAAGTGGGACAGTAGCCAAAAACATTCAGTACTTC. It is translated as CASRSGTVAKNIQYF.

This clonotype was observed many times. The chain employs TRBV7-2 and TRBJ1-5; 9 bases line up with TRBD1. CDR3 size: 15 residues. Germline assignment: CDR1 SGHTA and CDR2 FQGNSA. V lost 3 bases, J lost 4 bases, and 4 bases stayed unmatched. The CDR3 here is CASSLGGTGNQPQHF. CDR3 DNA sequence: TGTGCCAGCAGCTTGGGAGGGACAGGGAATCAGCCCCAGCATTTT.